The 5 T cell receptor beta chains given below trace back to one sample, sequenced in a study of blood T cell repertoires in COVID-19 (dated by TCRdb to between 2020 and 2021). Library preparation used the immunoSEQ multiplex PCR assay. TCRdb's version of the immuneACCESS table is confined to in-frame rearrangements and falls short of the full clone set. An unresolved V gene accounts for under half of the shortfall where checked; the remainder is of unknown origin. This sample holds some 300,000 clones; nearly 90% were observed only once. In total, the top ten clones hold around 1.9% of the sample. The specimen sequenced was peripheral blood. All receptors come from a woman aged 25 to 39 with COVID-19, enrolled during active disease.

J is TRBJ1-1 and V is TRBV6-1, with 9 positions matching TRBD1. This CDR3 comprises 15 residues. Losses at the gene ends were 3 bases for V and 7 bases for J; bases not matched to a gene: 9. Germline V gene lookup returns CDR1 MNHNS and CDR2 SASEGT. The CDR3 region has the DNA TGTGCCAGCAGTGAGATTCGACAGGGGGTCGGTGAAGCTTTCTTT. Its translation: CASSEIRQGVGEAFF.

This chain connects TRBV7-8 to TRBJ1-1, with D possibly matching TRBD1 (6 bases). From germline, CDR1 is SGHVS and CDR2 FQNEAQ. Trimming shortened V by 1 base and J by 6 bases, and 9 bases separated the two germline ends. This CDR3 is built from 13 residues. CDR3 in amino acids: CASSLGGGPEAFF. CDR3 bases: TGTGCCAGCAGCTTAGGGGGGGGCCCTGAAGCTTTCTTT.

The chain employs TRBV7-4 and TRBJ2-2; 10 positions match TRBD1. V gave up 1 base and J gave up 4 bases; unmatched junction bases: 6. The CDR3 length is 17 residues. The V gene's germline CDR1 is SGHVT and CDR2 SQSDAQ. CDR3 bases: TGTGCCAGCAGCTTAGGTCCGGGACAGGGGCGCACCGGGGAGCTGTTTTTT. It encodes CASSLGPGQGRTGELFF.

V is TRBV7-2 and J is TRBJ1-2; D perhaps matches TRBD1 (6 bases). Trimming left V 3 bases short and J 1 base short, with 12 bases between. Germline CDR1 SGHTA, CDR2 FQGNSA. The CDR3 totals 15 residues. The CDR3 sequence: CASSFFRQVNYGYTF. CDR3 sequence (DNA): TGTGCCAGCAGCTTTTTTCGACAGGTTAACTATGGCTACACCTTC.

The J gene is TRBJ2-6, the V gene TRBV5-1, with 7 bases fitting TRBD1. The CDR3 runs 17 residues. Trimming cost V 4 bases and J 1 base; bases outside gene matches: 8. Germline V CDR1 and CDR2: SGHRS, YFSETQ. CDR3 DNA: TGCGCCAGCAGCCTGACAGGGACGTCGTCTGGGGCCAACGTCCTGACTTTC. It codes for CASSLTGTSSGANVLTF.